This TCR beta chain comes out of a study of T cells in Graves' hyperthyroidism and ophthalmopathy. CDR1 is SGHNT, CDR2 YENEEA, per germline. The CDR3 sequence is 14 residues long. Amplification of TCR beta CDR3 regions used RNA as the template. A first-round RT-PCR of the TCR CDR3 used the HTBI primer set. TCRdb redid the calling of the multiplex PCR reads with MiXCR, one entry per CDR3 protein. The sample gives around 580,000 distinct CDR3 sequences, around 17% of which show up once; 15% to 20% is in the top ten. With respect to this clonotype: The germline gene is not matched at one end of the junction; a read error may be the cause.

This rearrangement joins TRBV11-3 to TRBJ1-2; 11 nucleotides line up with TRBD1. What was sequenced was blood. This TCR was sampled from a woman in her late teens or twenties with Graves' hyperthyroidism. The CDR3 loop is CASSPDRGQDGCTF. CDR3 nucleotides: TGTGCCAGCAGCCCGGACAGGGGGCAGGATGGCTGCACCTTC.